This TCR beta chain was obtained from a study of blood T cell repertoires in COVID-19. At the level of the study: The cDNA or gDNA used as material had been derived from T cells, B-cell-depleted T cells, or PBMCs.

Here immunoSEQ multiplex PCR was the method, and the copy in TCRdb shows in-frame clones only, minus some. Of 45,000 to 60,000 clones listed, roughly four fifths are singletons. CDR3 size: 14 residues. CDR1 and CDR2 from the germline V gene are LNHDA and SQIVND (reference sequence). V lost 4 bases, J lost 1 base, and 9 bases lay in between. J is TRBJ2-3 and V is TRBV19; a possible D gene is TRBD1 (5 bases). The sample comprised peripheral blood. The sequence derives from a human donor with acute or convalescent COVID-19. The donor label of this sample is uncertain. CDR3 DNA sequence: TGTGCCAGTAGTAAGGGGCCGGGCACAGATACGCAGTATTTT. Amino acids: CASSKGPGTDTQYF.